The clone carrying this T cell receptor (beta chain) came up a few times. The antigen remains unidentified. The sample belongs to a study of blood T cells in healthy people across ages. Study-wide background: With template switching, about one barcoded beta molecule was captured per two T cells.

Germline CDR1 LGHNA, CDR2 YNFKEQ. This CDR3 has 15 residues. V was trimmed by 0 bases and J by 2 bases, leaving 10 bases between them. General study results and limits: Naive CD4+ cells and diversity were both higher in long-lived donors than in aged donors. Lack of knowledge of donor CMV status possibly confounded expanded clonotype changes.

A second PCR, run for roughly 6 to 11 cycles, used a sample-barcoded 5' primer plus a J-beta primer mix. A template-switch adaptor with 12 random nucleotides tagged each cDNA molecule. Each CDR3 protein gets one entry after TCRdb re-called the 5' RACE reads with MiXCR. The sample records roughly 720,000 distinct CDR3 sequences, about 55% being singletons. The chain is built from TRBV4-2 and TRBJ2-5, with D hard to call. This clonotype originated in a man older than 75 in good health. The sample consisted of blood. The CDR3 DNA reads TGTGCCAGCAGCCAAGAAGGGCTGGCACAAGAGACCCAGTACTTC. Encoded protein: CASSQEGLAQETQYF.